This TCR beta chain is from a study of T cell changes during pregnancy in multiple sclerosis. Germline V CDR1 and CDR2: MDHEN, SYDVKM. The CDR3 loop spans 14 amino acids. After removal of 6 bases from V and 8 bases from J, the junction contained 8 bases not matched to a gene. Measured with immunoSEQ multiplex PCR; TCRdb has only the in-frame clones, and not every one. The data contain tens of thousands of clones, 90% of them singletons. The receptor's source is a female donor in good health, enrolled as a control in a pregnancy study. This material consisted of peripheral blood, taken after pregnancy. The chain is built from TRBV28 and TRBJ1-4; 8 bases line up with TRBD1. CDR3 sequence: CASRDRVGVEKLFF. The CDR3 coding sequence is TGTGCCAGCAGGGACAGGGTCGGCGTGGAAAAACTGTTTTTT. Full variable domain (missing parts from reference TRBV28 and TRBJ1-4): DVKVTQSSRYLVKRTGEKVFLECVQDMDHENMFWYRQDPGLGLRLIYFSYDVKMKEKGDIPEGYSVSREKKERFSLILESASTNQTSMYLCASRDRVGVEKLFFGSGTQLSVL.